The present TCR beta chain was sequenced within a study of blood T cell repertoires in COVID-19. About the research overall: Sample material is recorded as cDNA or gDNA derived from T cells, B-cell-depleted T cells, or PBMCs.

CDR3 length: 15 amino acids. The trim removed 1 base at V and 6 bases at J, leaving 5 bases unmatched. Germline CDR1 is SEHNR and CDR2 is FQNEAQ (reference sequence). This clone has ten or more counts. Method: immunoSEQ multiplex PCR; TCRdb's copy keeps in-frame clones and lacks some. This sample has 65,000 to 100,000 clones, with approximately 81% found just once. The sample consisted of peripheral blood. This receptor was obtained from a woman of 80 years or more with acute or convalescent COVID-19. This sequence joins TRBV7-9 and TRBJ1-1; TRBD1 agrees at 10 bases. The CDR3 nucleotides read TGTGCCAGCAGCTTAGGCGGGGGGACAGGGGCTGAAGCTTTCTTT. It yields the protein CASSLGGGTGAEAFF.